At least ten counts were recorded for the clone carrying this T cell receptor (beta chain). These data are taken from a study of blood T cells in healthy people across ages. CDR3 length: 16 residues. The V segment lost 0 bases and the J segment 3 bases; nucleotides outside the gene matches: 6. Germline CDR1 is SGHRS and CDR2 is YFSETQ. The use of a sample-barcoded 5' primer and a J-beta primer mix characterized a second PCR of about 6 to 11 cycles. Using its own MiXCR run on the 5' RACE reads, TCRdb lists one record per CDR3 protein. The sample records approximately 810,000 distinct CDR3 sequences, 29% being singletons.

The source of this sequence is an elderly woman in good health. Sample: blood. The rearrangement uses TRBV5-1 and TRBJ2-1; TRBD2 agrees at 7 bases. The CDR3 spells CASSLESGRGYNEQFF. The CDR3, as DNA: TGCGCCAGCAGCTTGGAGTCGGGGAGGGGCTACAATGAGCAGTTCTTC.